A selection of T cell receptor beta chains follows, all from one sample in a study of T cell repertoires in cytomegalovirus infection. The antigens for these receptors are not known. In TCRdb, the reads were re-called with MiXCR into one record per CDR3 protein. The sample holds around 800,000 distinct CDR3 sequences, approximately 29% seen once. The material was cultured CD8+ T cells from PBMCs, obtained from culture after CMV antigen stimulation. These receptor sequences come from a human donor in good health (CMV status not recorded). Some clones in this sample may be carry-over from other donors' samples. CDR3s include the opening cysteine and the closing phenylalanine or tryptophan. Each record gives: clone size, V gene, J gene, D gene, CDR3 length, CDR3 DNA, CDR3 protein. D genes are given only for firm matches. Only part of the rows carry a size: once, few, many, or a class if the clone is expanded.

>-|TRBV7-6|TRBJ2-7|-|17
TGTGCCAGCAGCTTAGAAACCGGGCAGTGGAAAACCTACGAGCAGTACTTC
CASSLETGQWKTYEQYF
>few|TRBV27|TRBJ2-5|TRBD2|13
TGTGCCAGCAGTTGGACTAGAGGAGGGACCCAGTACTTC
CASSWTRGGTQYF
>-|TRBV4-1|TRBJ1-6|TRBD1|15
TGCGCCAGCAGCCAAGTCGACAGGGGCACTTCACCCCTCCACTTT
CASSQVDRGTSPLHF
>many|TRBV7-6|TRBJ2-7|-|12
TGTGCCAGCAGCTTATTCCCGGACGAGCAGTACTTC
CASSLFPDEQYF
>many|TRBV7-6|TRBJ1-1|TRBD1|14
TGTGCCAGCAGCCCCACAGGGGTGAACACTGAAGCTTTCTTT
CASSPTGVNTEAFF
>-|TRBV4-1|TRBJ1-1|-|12
TGCGCCAGCAGCCAAAGGGGGGATGAAGCTTTCTTT
CASSQRGDEAFF
>-|TRBV2|TRBJ1-1|-|13
TGTGCCAGCAGTGAAGGTGGTCTACCTGAAGCTTTCTTT
CASSEGGLPEAFF
>once|TRBV5-6|TRBJ2-3|-|15
TGTGCCAGCAGCTTCCAAGAGACTTACACAGATACGCAGTATTTT
CASSFQETYTDTQYF
>-|TRBV15|TRBJ2-5|TRBD2|17
TGTGCCACCAGCGGGTGGGTCGGAGCGGGGGTAAAAGAGACCCAGTACTTC
CATSGWVGAGVKETQYF
>many|TRBV11-2|TRBJ1-1|-|17
TGTGCCAGCAGCTTAGCCGCACGAAGGGGATCCAACACTGAAGCTTTCTTT
CASSLAARRGSNTEAFF
>once|TRBV29-1|TRBJ2-1|-|12
TGCAGCGTCTTTCCGGGGGGCTGGGAGCAGTTCTTC
CSVFPGGWEQFF
>-|TRBV19|TRBJ2-3|-|15
TGTGCCAGTAGTTGGATAGCGGAAACCACAGATACGCAGTATTTT
CASSWIAETTDTQYF
>-|TRBV7-9|TRBJ2-7|-|14
TGTGCCAGCAGCTTAGAAGGGAAGCTTGGGGAGCAGTACTTC
CASSLEGKLGEQYF
>-|TRBV5-1|TRBJ1-4|-|14
TGCGCCAGCAGCGGGGACGGGTCTAATGAAAAACTGTTTTTT
CASSGDGSNEKLFF
>-|TRBV4-1|TRBJ2-2|-|15
TGCGCCAGCACCGGGGGGGACAGGGAGGCCGGGGAGCTGTTTTTT
CASTGGDREAGELFF
>many|TRBV19|TRBJ2-2|-|14
TGTGCCAGTATAGGTCGTTCCAACACCGGGGAGCTGTTTTTT
CASIGRSNTGELFF
>-|TRBV7-8|TRBJ2-5|-|13
TGTGCCAGCGGCGGACGTAGCCAAGAGACCCAGTACTTC
CASGGRSQETQYF
>-|TRBV27|TRBJ1-2|-|15
TGTGCCAGCAGTTTAGGGGCAGGACCCTTCTATGGCTACACCTTC
CASSLGAGPFYGYTF
>-|TRBV19|TRBJ2-3|-|16
TGTGCCAGTACCCCACGGGTAGCTAAAGTCACAGATACGCAGTATTTT
CASTPRVAKVTDTQYF
>-|TRBV7-6|TRBJ1-5|-|15
TGTGCCAGCAGCTTAGCGGCAGGGTGGAATCAGCCCCAGCATTTT
CASSLAAGWNQPQHF
>-|TRBV5-1|TRBJ1-2|-|15
TGCGCCAGCAGCTTGGGCCTGGGGGGGGGGCGCGGCTACACCTTC
CASSLGLGGGRGYTF
>-|TRBV15|TRBJ1-4|-|16
TGTGCCACCAGCAGAGATCTTGCAGCCCCTAATGAAAAACTGTTTTTT
CATSRDLAAPNEKLFF
>-|TRBV19|TRBJ2-2|TRBD1|14
TGTGCCAGTCGGGACAGGGGTATTGCCGGGGAGCTGTTTTTT
CASRDRGIAGELFF
>-|TRBV12-3/TRBV12-4|TRBJ2-3|TRBD2|20
TGTGCCAGCAGTTCAGACGGGACTAGCGGGACTTTTATTAGCACAGATACGCAGTATTTT
CASSSDGTSGTFISTDTQYF
>-|TRBV2|TRBJ2-1|-|11
TGTGCCAGCATTACGCGTGGCGAGCAGTTCTTC
CASITRGEQFF
>-|TRBV4-1|TRBJ1-1|-|15
TGCGCCAGCAGCCAAGTCTGGCAGATGAACACTGAAGCTTTCTTT
CASSQVWQMNTEAFF
>-|TRBV7-9|TRBJ2-5|TRBD2|14
TGTGCCAGCAGCCAGGTGGTAGCGGGGGAGACCCAGTACTTC
CASSQVVAGETQYF
>many|TRBV7-2|TRBJ2-1|-|15
TGTGCCAGCAGCCCTTACCAGAGCTCCTACAATGAGCAGTTCTTC
CASSPYQSSYNEQFF
>-|TRBV15|TRBJ2-3|TRBD2|16
TGTGCCACCAGCAGAGAAGGTAGCGGGGGGGCAGGCACGCAGTATTTT
CATSREGSGGAGTQYF
>many|TRBV7-6|TRBJ2-1|TRBD1|15
TGTGCCAGCAGCTTAAAAGGGGGCCCCTACAATGAGCAGTTCTTC
CASSLKGGPYNEQFF
>few|TRBV12-3/TRBV12-4|TRBJ1-2|TRBD1|16
TGTGCCAGCAGTCGAAACCCGACAGGGTTGAACTATGGCTACACCTTC
CASSRNPTGLNYGYTF
>-|TRBV27|TRBJ1-2|-|13
TGTGCCAGCAGTAGGCCGATGGGCTATGGCTACACCTTC
CASSRPMGYGYTF
>-|TRBV6-5|TRBJ1-5|-|15
TGTGCCAGCAGTTACCACACAGGGAGCAATCAGCCCCAGCATTTT
CASSYHTGSNQPQHF
>-|TRBV15|TRBJ2-3|-|18
TGTGCCACCAGCGGCGGGACAGCCATCAAACATAGCACAGATACGCAGTATTTT
CATSGGTAIKHSTDTQYF
>-|TRBV27|TRBJ2-5|-|14
TGTGCCAGCAGTCCGTGGCCAGGGAAAGAGACCCAGTACTTC
CASSPWPGKETQYF
>few|TRBV10-3|TRBJ1-2|-|14
TGTGCCATCAGTGAGGGAGAAGCTAACTATGGCTACACCTTC
CAISEGEANYGYTF
>few|TRBV10-3|TRBJ2-5|-|13
TGTGCCATCGGGCTAGAGTCTCCGATGGCCCAGTACTTC
CAIGLESPMAQYF
>few|TRBV6-2/TRBV6-3|TRBJ2-3|-|19
TGTGCCAGCAGCTACCCGTCGGGGGGCCTTTTCTCTAGCACAGATACGCAGTATTTT
CASSYPSGGLFSSTDTQYF
>few|TRBV29-1|TRBJ2-3|TRBD2|15
TGCAGCGTTGAAGGAGGGACTAGCAGCACAGATACGCAGTATTTT
CSVEGGTSSTDTQYF
>-|TRBV6-5|TRBJ2-4|-|14
TGTGCCAGCAGTCACGGGGTAGCCAAAAACATTCAGTACTTC
CASSHGVAKNIQYF
>-|TRBV9|TRBJ2-1|-|12
TGTGCCAGCAGCGTAGGGGGTCCTGAGCAGTTCTTC
CASSVGGPEQFF
>-|TRBV19|TRBJ2-1|-|16
TGTGCCAGTAGCCCTCTCGGGGCCGTCGCCTACAATGAGCAGTTCTTC
CASSPLGAVAYNEQFF
>few|TRBV7-9|TRBJ2-6|-|21
TGTGCCAGCAGCCCTAGTGCTCCCACCGTGTGGGGCCACTCTGGGGCCAACGTCCTGACTTTC
CASSPSAPTVWGHSGANVLTF
>-|TRBV11-2|TRBJ1-3|-|15
TGTGCCAGCAGCTTAACCTATAACTCTGGAAACACCATATATTTT
CASSLTYNSGNTIYF
>few|TRBV27|TRBJ1-2|TRBD1|14
TGTGCCAGCAGGCAACAGGGGAGCGCCTATGGCTACACCTTC
CASRQQGSAYGYTF
>few|TRBV6-1|TRBJ2-2|-|13
TGTGCCAGCAGTGCCTCCGGGACTTGGATCCTGTTTTTT
CASSASGTWILFF
>-|TRBV6-6|TRBJ2-5|TRBD2|18
TGTGCCAGCGGGTTGCTAGCGGGGGGGTCCCGGGCGAGGGAGACCCAGTACTTC
CASGLLAGGSRARETQYF
>-|TRBV5-3|TRBJ2-2|-|14
TGTGCCAGCAGCTTGGTCGCTAATGCGGGGGAGCTGTTTTTT
CASSLVANAGELFF
>many|TRBV7-9|TRBJ1-1|-|18
TGTGCCAGCAGCTCCTTTAGGGGAGGGAAGGGACAGAACACTGAAGCTTTCTTT
CASSSFRGGKGQNTEAFF
>-|TRBV7-9|TRBJ2-4|-|12
TGTGCCAGCAGCTTCGGATTGGACATTCAGTACTTC
CASSFGLDIQYF
>-|TRBV4-1|TRBJ1-2|-|16
TGCGCCAGCAGCCAAGAAGGCCAAAATGAAGGCTATGGCTACACCTTC
CASSQEGQNEGYGYTF
>few|TRBV7-8|TRBJ2-1|TRBD1|16
TGTGCCAGCAGTCCTACAGGGGGCACCGCCTACAATGAGCAGTTCTTC
CASSPTGGTAYNEQFF
>-|TRBV29-1|TRBJ1-2|-|11
TGCAGCGTCGGGGGCAGATATGGCTACACCTTC
CSVGGRYGYTF